The rows below give T cell receptor beta chains drawn from one sample of a study of T cell responses to AZD1222 COVID-19 vaccine. The repertoire was sequenced with immunoSEQ multiplex PCR; TCRdb's copy has only in-frame clones and lacks some. Among about 150,000 clones listed, roughly nine tenths were seen once. The material was peripheral blood, obtained 28 days after the second AZD1222 dose. The receptors here all came from an adult who received the AZD1222 COVID-19 vaccine. Both conserved end residues are part of each CDR3. The D gene is left open where the match is weak. Part of the rows lack a size; the others show once, few, many or a class for expanded clones.

v_gene	abundance	d_gene	j_gene	CDR3nt	CDR3aa
TRBV28	-	TRBD2	TRBJ2-1	TGTGCCAGCAGTTCCGCGTCTGCGCAGCGGGAGAATATCGATGAGCAGTTCTTC	CASSSASAQRENIDEQFF
TRBV19	-	TRBD1	TRBJ1-2	TGTGCCAGTACCTATCATGACAGGGTCTATGGCTACACCTTC	CASTYHDRVYGYTF
TRBV6-6	-	-	TRBJ2-5	TGTGCCAGCACTCCGACAGGTTACCAAGAGACCCAGTACTTC	CASTPTGYQETQYF
TRBV2	-	-	TRBJ1-2	TGTGCCAGCGACAGCTACTATGGCTACACCTTC	CASDSYYGYTF
TRBV6-5	-	-	TRBJ2-2	TGTGCCAGCACTACTCGGAGTGGTCCCGGGGAGCTGTTTTTT	CASTTRSGPGELFF
TRBV27	-	TRBD2	TRBJ2-7	TGTGCCAGCAGTTTCCGCCGGACTAGCGTCGACGAGCAGTACTTC	CASSFRRTSVDEQYF
TRBV9	-	TRBD1	TRBJ2-1	TGTGCCAGCAGTGCGGGACAGGGGAACAATGAGCAGTTCTTC	CASSAGQGNNEQFF
TRBV7-2	-	-	TRBJ2-1	TGTGCCAGCAGCCTATGGGGCGGACAAGCCTACAATGAGCAGTTCTTC	CASSLWGGQAYNEQFF
TRBV27	-	-	TRBJ1-3	TGTGCCAGCAGTACAGGGCACCACTCTGGAAACACCATATATTTT	CASSTGHHSGNTIYF
TRBV27	-	-	TRBJ2-6	TGTGCCAGCAGCCCCCCCCGTCGAGACAGACTTTTCTCTGGGGCCAACGTCCTGACTTTC	CASSPPRRDRLFSGANVLTF
TRBV11-3	-	-	TRBJ2-2	TGTGCCAGCAGCTTGGACTCCTCGGGCCTGGGAACCGGGGAGCTGTTTTTT	CASSLDSSGLGTGELFF
TRBV12-5	-	-	TRBJ2-2	TGTGCTAGTGAAGGACCGAACACCGGGGAGCTGTTTTTT	CASEGPNTGELFF
TRBV4-2	-	TRBD2	TRBJ2-3	TGTGCCAGCAGCCAAGAGGTAGCGGGAGAGCGGACGCAGTATTTT	CASSQEVAGERTQYF
TRBV10-2	-	-	TRBJ1-2	TGCGCCAGCAGTGAGCCCACTGGGGCCAACCGGGACTATGGCTACACCTTC	CASSEPTGANRDYGYTF
TRBV5-1	-	-	TRBJ1-5	TGCGCCAGCAGCTTGGCAGGGGGCAATCAGCCCCAGCATTTT	CASSLAGGNQPQHF
TRBV7-2	-	TRBD1	TRBJ1-2	TGTGCCAGCAGCTTGGGGACAGCTAACTATGGCTACACCTTC	CASSLGTANYGYTF
TRBV7-8	-	-	TRBJ1-5	TGTGCCAGCACCTTGAGCAGGGGAGAGGGTCAGCCCCAGCATTTT	CASTLSRGEGQPQHF
TRBV7-2	-	TRBD1	TRBJ1-3	TGTGCCAGCAGCTCACAACCCGGGACAGGGGGACGGAGCACCATATATTTT	CASSSQPGTGGRSTIYF
TRBV2	-	-	TRBJ2-3	TGTGCCGCAAAGCCGAGGCCCGTAGGGCCCACAGATACGCAGTATTTT	CAAKPRPVGPTDTQYF
TRBV20-1	-	-	TRBJ2-7	TGCAGTGCTAGAGGAGCAGACGAGCAGTACTTC	CSARGADEQYF
TRBV2	-	-	TRBJ2-2	TGTGCCAGCACTCAGGGGCCCGGGGAGCTGTTTTTT	CASTQGPGELFF
TRBV6-5	-	-	TRBJ1-6	TGTGCCGCCTCCTATAATTCACCCCTCCACTTT	CAASYNSPLHF
TRBV10-2	-	TRBD1	TRBJ1-6	TGCGCCAGCAGTGACACTACCCCAATTAGGACAGGGGGAAATTCACCCCTCCACTTT	CASSDTTPIRTGGNSPLHF
TRBV11-2	once	TRBD2	TRBJ2-1	TGTGCCAGCAGCTTAGCTAGGCTAGCGGCCAATGAGCAGTTCTTC	CASSLARLAANEQFF
TRBV29-1	-	-	TRBJ2-3	TGCAGCGTTGCCGGTGGCGGGCTCACAGATACGCAGTATTTT	CSVAGGGLTDTQYF
TRBV12-3/TRBV12-4	-	-	TRBJ1-1	TGTGCCAGCAGTTTACTGGGCCAGACTGAAGCTTTCTTT	CASSLLGQTEAFF
TRBV3-1/TRBV3-2	-	-	TRBJ2-2	TGTGCCAGCAGCCAAGACAGGTCCTACACCGGGGAGCTGTTTTTT	CASSQDRSYTGELFF
TRBV5-1	-	-	TRBJ2-3	TGCGCCAGCAGCGAGAGGCCCTGGGATACGCAGTATTTT	CASSERPWDTQYF
TRBV11-2	few	-	TRBJ2-5	TGTGCCAGCAGCTTAGCTCTCCGAGAGACCCAGTACTTC	CASSLALRETQYF
TRBV10-2	-	-	TRBJ2-1	TGCGCCAGCAGTCGCCTAGGGTGGGACAACTACAATGAGCAGTTCTTC	CASSRLGWDNYNEQFF
TRBV27	-	-	TRBJ1-1	TGTGCCAGCAAATCGGGGGGGCTAGGTGACGCTTTCTTT	CASKSGGLGDAFF
TRBV19	-	-	TRBJ2-7	TGTGCCAGTAGTATAGATTTGGGGCTCTACGAGCAGTACTTC	CASSIDLGLYEQYF
TRBV9	once	TRBD2	TRBJ2-5	TGTGCCAGCAGCGTAGAAACTAGCGGGAGGGTTGGGGAAGAGACCCAGTACTTC	CASSVETSGRVGEETQYF